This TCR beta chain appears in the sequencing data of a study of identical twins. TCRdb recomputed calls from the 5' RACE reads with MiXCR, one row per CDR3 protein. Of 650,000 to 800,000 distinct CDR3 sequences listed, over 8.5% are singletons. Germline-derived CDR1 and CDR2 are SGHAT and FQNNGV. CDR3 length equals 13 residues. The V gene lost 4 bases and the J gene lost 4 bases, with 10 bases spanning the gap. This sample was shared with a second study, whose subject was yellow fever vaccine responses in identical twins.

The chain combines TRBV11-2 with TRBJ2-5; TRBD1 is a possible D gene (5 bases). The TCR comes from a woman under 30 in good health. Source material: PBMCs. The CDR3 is CASSYQGLETQYF. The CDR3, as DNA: TGTGCCAGCAGCTACCAGGGATTAGAGACCCAGTACTTC. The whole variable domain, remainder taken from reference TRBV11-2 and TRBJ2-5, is EAGVAQSPRYKIIEKRQSVAFWCNPISGHATLYWYQQILGQGPKLLIQFQNNGVVDDSQLPKDRFSAERLKGVDSTLKIQPAKLEDSAVYLCASSYQGLETQYFGPGTRLLVL.